The 2 T cell receptor beta chains in this list originate from one sample, sequenced in a study of cytomegalovirus exposure and HLA in healthy donors. Researchers ran the PCR with 60 Vbeta and 13 Jbeta primers. Here immunoSEQ multiplex PCR was the method, and the copy in TCRdb shows in-frame clones only, minus some. The sample yields under 95,000 clones, around 80% seen once. The sample consisted of PBMCs. Source of these receptors: a male donor in good health and CMV-seronegative.

The genes are TRBV11-1 and TRBJ2-7, with 7 bases lining up with TRBD1. Germline assignment: CDR1 SGHAT and CDR2 FQDESV (reference sequence). J was trimmed by 1 base and V by 5 bases; bases with no gene match: 8. This CDR3 comprises 15 residues. The CDR3 coding sequence is TGTGCCAGCAGCACGACAGGGTCGGGTTCCTACGAGCAGTACTTC. This encodes CASSTTGSGSYEQYF.

The genes are TRBV2 and TRBJ2-7; 7 bases are a match to TRBD1. V lost 5 bases, J lost 2 bases, and 9 bases stayed unmatched. The CDR3 spans 15 residues. CDR1 and CDR2 from the germline V gene are SNHLY and FYNNEI. The CDR3 protein is CASSPTGAGAYEQYF. The CDR3 DNA follows: TGTGCCAGCAGTCCTACAGGGGCAGGGGCCTACGAGCAGTACTTC.